The 4 T cell receptor beta chains presented below share a single source sample, sequenced in a study of cytotoxic CD8 clonotypes in ibrutinib-treated CLL. Only in-frame clones appear in the TCRdb table, and some are missing; sequencing was by immunoSEQ multiplex PCR. The sample records almost 250,000 clones, 60% to 75% being singletons. The sequencing here drew on PBMCs, taken after 24 months of ibrutinib treatment. The source is a human donor with chronic lymphocytic leukemia.

A few counts support this clone. This rearrangement joins TRBV27 to TRBJ2-7; 10 nucleotides match TRBD1. Germline CDR1 reads MNHEY; CDR2 reads SMNVEV (reference sequence). V trimming: 6 bases; J trimming: 6 bases; junction bases outside the gene matches: 5. The CDR3 loop spans 13 amino acids. Here the CDR3 DNA reads TGTGCCAGCAGATGGGACAGGGGTGGCGAGCAGTACTTC. Its translation: CASRWDRGGEQYF.

The chain uses TRBV18 and TRBJ2-7; D is possibly TRBD1 or TRBD2 (5 bases each). Trimming removed 6 bases at V and 5 bases at J, with 17 bases between. The CDR3 sequence is 14 residues long. The germline gives CDR1 KGHSH, CDR2 LQKENI. The CDR3: CASSSSVGDHEQYF. The CDR3 DNA reads as TGTGCCAGCTCCTCGAGTGTAGGGGACCACGAGCAGTACTTC.

V usage is TRBV4-3 and J usage is TRBJ2-7; D is uncertain. The CDR3 covers 15 residues. Between the trimmed V and J ends, which lost 3 bases and 1 base, there was a span of 13 bases. The germline V gene has CDR1 LGHNA and CDR2 YSLEER. CDR3 amino acids: CASSQGDWGSYEQYF. The CDR3 DNA sequence: TGCGCCAGCAGCCAGGGCGACTGGGGTTCCTACGAGCAGTACTTC.

The genes are TRBV9 and TRBJ2-1, with D unclear. The CDR3 runs to 12 residues. From germline, CDR1 is SGDLS and CDR2 YYNGEE. Trimming removed 4 bases from V and 7 bases from J, with 9 bases in between. The CDR3 is CASSPVDNEQFF. The CDR3 DNA reads as TGTGCCAGCAGCCCAGTGGATAATGAGCAGTTCTTC.